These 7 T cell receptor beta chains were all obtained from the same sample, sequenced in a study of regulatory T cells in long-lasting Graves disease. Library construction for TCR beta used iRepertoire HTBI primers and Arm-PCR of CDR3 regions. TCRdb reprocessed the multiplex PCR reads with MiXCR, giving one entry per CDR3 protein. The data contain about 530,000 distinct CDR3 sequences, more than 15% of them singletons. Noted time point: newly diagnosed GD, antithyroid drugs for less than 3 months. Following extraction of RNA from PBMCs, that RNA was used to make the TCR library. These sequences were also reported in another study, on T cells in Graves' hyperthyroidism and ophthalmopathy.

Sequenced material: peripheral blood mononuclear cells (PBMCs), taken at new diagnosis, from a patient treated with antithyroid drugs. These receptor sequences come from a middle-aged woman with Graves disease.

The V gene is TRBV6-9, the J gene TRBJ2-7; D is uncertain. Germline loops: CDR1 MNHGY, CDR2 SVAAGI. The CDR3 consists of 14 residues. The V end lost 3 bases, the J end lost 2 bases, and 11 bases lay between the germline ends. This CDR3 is CASSYAYGTYEQYF. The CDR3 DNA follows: TGTGCCAGCAGTTACGCCTACGGTACCTACGAGCAGTACTTC.

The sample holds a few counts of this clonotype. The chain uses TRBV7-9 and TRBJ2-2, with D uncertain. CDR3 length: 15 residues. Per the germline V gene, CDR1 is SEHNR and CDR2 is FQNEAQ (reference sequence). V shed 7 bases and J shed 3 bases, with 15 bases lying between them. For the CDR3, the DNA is TGTGCCAGCAATAATAGGGTGGTAGACACCGGGGAGCTGTTTTTT. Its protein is CASNNRVVDTGELFF.

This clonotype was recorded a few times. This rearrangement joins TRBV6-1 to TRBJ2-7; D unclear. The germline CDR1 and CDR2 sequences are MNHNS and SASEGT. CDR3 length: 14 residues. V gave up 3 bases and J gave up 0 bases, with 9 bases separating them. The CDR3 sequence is CASSEYPASYEQYF. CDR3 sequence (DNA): TGTGCCAGCAGTGAGTACCCAGCCTCCTACGAGCAGTACTTC.

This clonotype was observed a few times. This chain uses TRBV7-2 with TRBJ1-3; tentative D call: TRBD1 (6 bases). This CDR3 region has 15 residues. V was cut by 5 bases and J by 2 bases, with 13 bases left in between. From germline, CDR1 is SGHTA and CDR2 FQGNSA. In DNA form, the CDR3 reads TGTGCCAGCAGCGACCGCAGGGGACCTGGAAACACCATATATTTT. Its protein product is CASSDRRGPGNTIYF.

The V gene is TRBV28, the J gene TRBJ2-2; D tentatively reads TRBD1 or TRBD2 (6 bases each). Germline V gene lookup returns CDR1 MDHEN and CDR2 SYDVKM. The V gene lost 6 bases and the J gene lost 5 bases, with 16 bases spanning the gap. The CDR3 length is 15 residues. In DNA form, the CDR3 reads TGTGCCAGCAGCTCCCCAGGGGCGGGGACCGGGGAGCTGTTTTTT. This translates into CASSSPGAGTGELFF. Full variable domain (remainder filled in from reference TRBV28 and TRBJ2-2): DVKVTQSSRYLVKRTGEKVFLECVQDMDHENMFWYRQDPGLGLRLIYFSYDVKMKEKGDIPEGYSVSREKKERFSLILESASTNQTSMYLCASSSPGAGTGELFFGEGSRLTVL.

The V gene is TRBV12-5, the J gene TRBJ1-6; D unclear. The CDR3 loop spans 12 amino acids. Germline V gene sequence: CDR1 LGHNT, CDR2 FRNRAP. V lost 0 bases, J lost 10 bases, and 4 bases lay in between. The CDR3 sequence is CASGLVDSPLHF. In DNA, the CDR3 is TGTGCTAGTGGTTTGGTTGACTCACCCCTCCACTTT.

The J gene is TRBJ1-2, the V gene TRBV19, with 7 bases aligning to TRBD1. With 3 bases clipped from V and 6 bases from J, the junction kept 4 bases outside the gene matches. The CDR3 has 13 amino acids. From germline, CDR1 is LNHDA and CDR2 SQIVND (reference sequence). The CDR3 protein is CASSMGTGDGYTF. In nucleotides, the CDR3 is TGTGCCAGTAGTATGGGCACAGGGGATGGCTACACCTTC.